The present entry profiles one T cell receptor beta chain with its context. No cognate antigen has been identified for it. The sample holds no much larger clone one base away, and base qualities are not on file. At the junction V is shortened by 1 base and J by 5 bases, with 11 bases in between. As encoded in the germline V gene, CDR1 is SNHLY while CDR2 is FYNNEI. Reading from cysteine to phenylalanine, the CDR3 counts 15 amino acids. Only the CDR3 portion is preserved as DNA: 45 bases, with reading frame beginning at the first base. This sample is part of a study of OX40 agonist ivuxolimab in advanced cancers. Notes on the research overall: Ivuxolimab, which targeted the costimulatory receptor OX40 (CD134), was an agonistic, fully human IgG2 monoclonal antibody. Intravenous ivuxolimab was administered to patients every 2 weeks at six dose levels: 0.01, 0.1, 0.3, 1.5, 3 and 10 mg/kg. Of the approximately 54 dose-escalation patients, hepatocellular carcinoma was present in approximately 20, melanoma in about 15, renal cell carcinoma in 9 and head and neck cancer in 9. In the dose-escalation cohort, around four fifths of patients were male, and the mean age was approximately 60 years, with a range of roughly 23 to 85. Patients were allowed to have had prior anti-PD-1, anti-PD-L1 or anti-CTLA-4 therapy, and roughly 40% of the dose-escalation patients had been treated with checkpoint inhibitors. Partial responses occurred in three dose-escalation patients: two with cutaneous melanoma and one with hepatocellular carcinoma. The point of sequencing TCRbeta in the periphery was to test whether ivuxolimab changed TCR sequence diversity and drove clonal T-cell expansion. The paper describes the monotherapy dose-escalation part (N ≈ 51 patients) of the phase I trial of ivuxolimab.

Summary of the overall study and its limitations: The antigen specificity of the peripheral T cells that underwent clonal expansion was not determined. Low levels of normalized T-cell clonal expansion were also seen in some patients who did not respond. After ivuxolimab, more expanded clones were found on average in CD8+ T cells than in CD4+ T cells. At doses of 0.1 to 3.0 mg/kg, clonal expansion of both CD4+ and CD8+ T cells in blood was seen between baseline and week 6. In the 0.1-3.0 mg/kg groups, partial responders were among the patients with the lowest normalized peripheral clonal expansion, particularly in CD8+ T cells.

The trial excluded patients who had a history of autoimmune disease or who were on systemic immunosuppression. In every dose cohort, peripheral blood was drawn for TCR sequencing at baseline, cycle 4 day 1, and cycle 7 day 1. Samples came from an open-label, multicenter, first-in-human phase I dose-escalation trial of ivuxolimab. The trial enrolled adults with locally advanced or metastatic head and neck squamous cell, hepatocellular, melanoma or renal cell carcinoma. Before TCR sequencing, CD4+ T cells and CD8+ T cells from peripheral blood were sorted into separate populations. Genomic DNA was isolated from the sorted cells so that the TCRbeta CDR3 region could be sequenced. The immunoSEQ Assay was used to sequence the TCRbeta CDR3 regions. TCRdb took this table from immuneACCESS and kept in-frame rearrangements with V and J called. Such tables lack part of the clones; where checked against another copy, unresolved V genes explain under half of the gap, and the rest is unexplained. This sample holds approximately 70,000 clones; roughly 85% were observed only once. The ten largest clones add up to 0.8% to 1% of the sample.

The specimen comprised CD4+ or CD8+ T cells sorted from blood, sampled in a trial of the OX40 agonist ivuxolimab. This sequence was found in an adult with an advanced solid tumor such as melanoma, head and neck, liver or kidney cancer. The rearranged chain carries TRBV2 and TRBJ2-2, with a tentative D call of TRBD1 or TRBD2, each matching 6 bases. The DNA reads as follows: TGTGCCAGCAGTGAAGTAGGGGGGCGGACCGGGGAGCTGTTTTTT. Translated, this gives CASSEVGGRTGELFF.